The 17 T cell receptor beta chains in this list originate from one sample, sequenced in a study of blood T cell repertoires in COVID-19. Profiled with immunoSEQ multiplex PCR; TCRdb holds only in-frame clones, not every one. The sample lists approximately 390,000 clones; 87% were seen once. The sequenced material came from PBMCs or T cells enriched from blood (not recorded which). The receptors come from a woman aged 45-59 years who had recovered from COVID-19.

The chain joins TRBV7-2 to TRBJ1-1; the D gene is possibly TRBD1 (5 bases). The V gene lost 1 base and the J gene lost 13 bases, with 19 bases spanning the gap. Germline-derived CDR1 and CDR2 are SGHTA and FQGNSA. The CDR3 loop spans 14 amino acids. The CDR3 loop is CASSLGGSLREVFF. Written as DNA, the CDR3 is TGTGCCAGCAGCTTAGGGGGGTCCCTAAGGGAGGTTTTCTTT.

The chain employs TRBV2 and TRBJ2-1; D might be TRBD1 (5 bases). The germline V gene has CDR1 SNHLY and CDR2 FYNNEI. V lost 3 bases and J 6 bases, leaving 15 bases between the germline ends. The CDR3 totals 15 residues. The CDR3 nucleotides are TGTGCCAGCAGTGAGGGGCAGGGTAGAACCAATGAGCAGTTCTTC. Its translation: CASSEGQGRTNEQFF. Supplemented by reference TRBV2 and TRBJ2-1, the full variable domain reads EPEVTQTPSHQVTQMGQEVILRCVPISNHLYFYWYRQILGQKVEFLVSFYNNEISEKSEIFDDQFSVERPDGSNFTLKIRSTKLEDSAMYFCASSEGQGRTNEQFFGPGTRLTVL.

The chain has TRBV7-8 and TRBJ2-3, with TRBD1 matching 9 bases. This CDR3 has 15 amino acids. Germline values: CDR1 SGHVS, CDR2 FQNEAQ. V lost 4 bases, J lost 1 base, and 3 bases stayed unmatched. CDR3 region: CASSSQGAGTDTQYF. As DNA, the CDR3 is TGTGCCAGCAGCTCACAGGGGGCTGGCACAGATACGCAGTATTTT.

The rearrangement joins TRBV5-5 to TRBJ1-1; no definite D call. CDR3 length equals 14 residues. Germline V gene lookup returns CDR1 SGHKS and CDR2 YYEKEE (reference sequence). V lost 0 bases, J lost 4 bases, and 10 bases lay in between. The chain's CDR3 is CASSLVDGSTEAFF. CDR3 sequence (DNA): TGTGCCAGCAGCTTGGTGGACGGGAGCACTGAAGCTTTCTTT.

The rearrangement links TRBV7-9 to TRBJ1-2; unclear D gene. Trimming cost V 1 base and J 8 bases, with 14 bases left between them. The germline CDR1 and CDR2 sequences are SEHNR and FQNEAQ (reference sequence). The CDR3 is 14 amino acids. The CDR3 DNA follows: TGTGCCAGCAGCTTAGTGGAAAGTGGAGGCGGCTACACCTTC. Amino acids: CASSLVESGGGYTF.

The chain couples TRBV5-8 to TRBJ2-3; TRBD2 agrees at 16 bases. CDR3 length: 16 amino acids. Germline lookup yields CDR1 SGHTS and CDR2 YDEGEE. Unmatched junction bases numbered 4, after V lost 4 bases and J lost 5 bases. CDR3 nucleotide sequence: TGTGCCAGCAGCCCGGGACTAGCGGGGGGGCGAGATACGCAGTATTTT. Its protein product is CASSPGLAGGRDTQYF.

This clone has a single count. This chain connects TRBV7-9 to TRBJ2-3; perhaps TRBD1 as D (5 bases). V was pared by 5 bases and J by 4 bases, with 13 bases between. The CDR3 loop spans 14 amino acids. Looked up from germline, CDR1 is SEHNR and CDR2 is FQNEAQ (reference sequence). This CDR3 is CASSLDSGPDTQYF. The CDR3 region has the DNA TGTGCCAGCAGCCTAGACAGTGGTCCAGATACGCAGTATTTT.

The V and J genes are TRBV7-3 and TRBJ2-1; 14 bases line up with TRBD2. Germline trimming cut 4 bases from V and 7 bases from J; bases unmatched to any gene: 3. The CDR3 length is 15 residues. The germline CDR1 and CDR2 sequences are SGHTA and FQGTGA. For the CDR3, the DNA is TGTGCCAGCAGCTGGGGACTAGCGGGGGATAATGAGCAGTTCTTC. Its protein product is CASSWGLAGDNEQFF.

The chain has TRBV5-1 and TRBJ2-2; 7 nucleotides agree with TRBD1. Germline-derived CDR1 and CDR2 are SGHRS and YFSETQ. Trimming at V came to 3 bases and at J to 6 bases, leaving 8 bases not matched to a gene. The CDR3 has 15 residues. DNA for the CDR3: TGCGCCAGCAGCTCCACCCAGGGGGTGGCCGGGGAGCTGTTTTTT. It specifies CASSSTQGVAGELFF.

The CDR3 sequence: CASSHPGGTYGYTF. The CDR3 DNA sequence: TGTGCCAGCAGCCACCCTGGGGGGACCTATGGCTACACCTTC. This sequence joins TRBV3-1 (or the pseudogene TRBV3-2) and TRBJ1-2; D possibly corresponds to TRBD1 (5 bases). Trimming removed 3 bases at V and 4 bases at J, with 12 bases between. The CDR3 has 14 amino acids. Germline assignment: CDR1 LGHDT and CDR2 YNNKEL (reference sequence).

The chain couples TRBV18 to TRBJ1-3, with 8 positions matching TRBD1. V was clipped by 6 bases and J by 4 bases; unmatched bases: 5. The CDR3 contains 14 residues. Germline values: CDR1 KGHSH, CDR2 LQKENI. The CDR3 reads CASSRDRFGNTIYF. The CDR3 DNA is TGTGCCAGCTCTCGGGACAGGTTCGGAAACACCATATATTTT.

This chain uses TRBV27 with TRBJ1-6, with D maybe TRBD1 (5 bases). The germline V and J ends were trimmed by 0 bases and 0 bases, with 15 bases remaining between them. This CDR3 region has 19 residues. Germline V gene lookup returns CDR1 MNHEY and CDR2 SMNVEV (reference sequence). CDR3 DNA sequence: TGTGCCAGCAGTTTATCTGGCAGGCCGGGGGGCTCCTATAATTCACCCCTCCACTTT. It specifies CASSLSGRPGGSYNSPLHF.

Notes on this clone: The identical CDR3 is also encoded by other nucleotide sequences in the sample. This chain uses TRBV3-1 (or the pseudogene TRBV3-2) with TRBJ1-1, with 7 bases lining up with TRBD1. The CDR3 is made up of 14 amino acids. The J segment lost 5 bases and the V segment lost 1 base, leaving 4 bases of the junction unmatched. CDR1 is LGHDT, CDR2 YNNKEL, per germline (reference sequence). CDR3 region: CASSQAGGRTEAFF. The CDR3 nucleotides are TGTGCCAGCAGCCAAGCAGGGGGTAGGACTGAAGCTTTCTTT.

A single count supports this clone. The V call is TRBV7-8, the J call TRBJ1-1; D not certain. The CDR3 has 13 residues. The germline V gene encodes CDR1 SGHVS and CDR2 FQNEAQ. The V end lost 2 bases, the J end lost 2 bases, and 6 bases lay between the germline ends. In DNA, the CDR3 is TGTGCCAGCAGCTTACGGACTAACACTGAAGCTTTCTTT. As protein: CASSLRTNTEAFF.

The V gene is TRBV29-1, the J gene TRBJ1-4; 7 bases are a match to TRBD1. Germline V gene data show CDR1 as SQVTM and CDR2 as ANQGSEA. This CDR3 comprises 12 residues. Trimming removed 7 bases from V and 8 bases from J; junction bases left unmatched: 7. Written as DNA, the CDR3 is TGCAGCGGGGGGACGGACAGGGAAAAACTGTTTTTT. The encoded protein is CSGGTDREKLFF.

This clone was detected once. The J gene is TRBJ1-3, the V gene TRBV2; the D is unclear. There are 15 residues in the CDR3. V was shortened by 4 bases and J by 2 bases, with 12 bases between the two germline ends. The germline V gene encodes CDR1 SNHLY and CDR2 FYNNEI. Here the CDR3 DNA reads TGTGCCAGCAGTGTTGCGGGTTGGGCTGGAAACACCATATATTTT. As protein: CASSVAGWAGNTIYF.

The chain couples TRBV5-1 to TRBJ1-1; 9 positions match TRBD1. The CDR3 spans 17 residues. CDR1 is SGHRS, CDR2 YFSETQ, per germline. The V and J ends lost 3 bases and 6 bases, in that order; junction bases with no gene match: 15. The CDR3 sequence: CASSSRGQGVRGAEAFF. The CDR3 nucleotides are TGCGCCAGCAGCTCTAGGGGACAGGGTGTAAGGGGAGCTGAAGCTTTCTTT.